This T cell receptor (beta chain) was found in a study of T cell responses to AZD1222 COVID-19 vaccine. The study's findings and limits: Seropositive status at baseline applied to only a handful of AZD1222 recipients.

Of note for this clone: Its antigen remains unidentified.

This CDR3 comprises 12 residues. Germline V gene lookup returns CDR1 SGHDT and CDR2 YYEEEE. The ends were cut back, 0 bases at V and 13 bases at J, with 8 bases in the middle. Clones were read by immunoSEQ multiplex PCR, and TCRdb kept only the in-frame ones, dropping some. The sample shows 90,000 to 110,000 clones, about four fifths of them seen only once. The sample was peripheral blood, taken on day 0 of AZD1222 vaccination. This chain links TRBV5-6 with TRBJ1-6; no clear D gene. The receptor's source is an adult in good health. CDR3 protein: CASSLVDMPLHF. Written as DNA, the CDR3 is TGTGCCAGCAGCTTGGTTGACATGCCCCTCCACTTT.